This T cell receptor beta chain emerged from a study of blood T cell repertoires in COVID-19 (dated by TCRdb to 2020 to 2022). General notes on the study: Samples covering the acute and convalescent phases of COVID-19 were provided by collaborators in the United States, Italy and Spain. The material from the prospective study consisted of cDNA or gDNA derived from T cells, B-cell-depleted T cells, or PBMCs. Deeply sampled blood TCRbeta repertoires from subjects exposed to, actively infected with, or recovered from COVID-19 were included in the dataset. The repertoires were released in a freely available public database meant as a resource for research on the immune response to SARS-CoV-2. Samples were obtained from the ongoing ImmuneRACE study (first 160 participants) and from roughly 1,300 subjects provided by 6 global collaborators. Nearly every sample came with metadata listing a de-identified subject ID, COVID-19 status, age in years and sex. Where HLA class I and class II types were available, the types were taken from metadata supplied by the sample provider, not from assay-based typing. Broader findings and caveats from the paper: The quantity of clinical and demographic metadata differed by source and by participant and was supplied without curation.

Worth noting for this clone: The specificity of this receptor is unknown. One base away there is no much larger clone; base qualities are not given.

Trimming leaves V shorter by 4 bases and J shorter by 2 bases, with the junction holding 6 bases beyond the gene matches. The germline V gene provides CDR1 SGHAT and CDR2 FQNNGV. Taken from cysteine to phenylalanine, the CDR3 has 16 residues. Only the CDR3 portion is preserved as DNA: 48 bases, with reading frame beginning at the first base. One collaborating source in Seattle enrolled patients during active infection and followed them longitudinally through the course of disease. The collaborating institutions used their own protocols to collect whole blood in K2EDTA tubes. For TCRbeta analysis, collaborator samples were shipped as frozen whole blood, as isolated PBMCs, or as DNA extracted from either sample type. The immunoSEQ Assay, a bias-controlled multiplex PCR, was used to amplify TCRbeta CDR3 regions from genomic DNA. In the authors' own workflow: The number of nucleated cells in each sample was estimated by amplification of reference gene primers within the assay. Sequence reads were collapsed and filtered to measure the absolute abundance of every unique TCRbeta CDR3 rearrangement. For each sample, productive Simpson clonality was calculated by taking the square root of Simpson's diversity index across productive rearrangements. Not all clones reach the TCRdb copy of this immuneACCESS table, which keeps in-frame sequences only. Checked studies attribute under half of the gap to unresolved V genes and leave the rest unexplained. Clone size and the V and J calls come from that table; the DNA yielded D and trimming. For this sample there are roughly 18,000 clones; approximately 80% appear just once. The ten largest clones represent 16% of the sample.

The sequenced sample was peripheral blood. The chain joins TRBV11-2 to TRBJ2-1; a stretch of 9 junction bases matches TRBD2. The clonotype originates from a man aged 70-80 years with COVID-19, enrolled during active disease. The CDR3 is CASSSSASGAYNEQFF. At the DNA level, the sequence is TGTGCCAGCAGCTCCTCCGCTAGCGGGGCCTACAATGAGCAGTTCTTC.